This T cell receptor (beta chain) comes out of a study of resident and recirculating memory T cells in vitiligo. Whole-study results and caveats: TCR sequences were not conserved across biopsy sites or patients.

As regards this clone: Its specificity is unknown.

Sequencing used immunoSEQ multiplex PCR; TCRdb keeps in-frame clones, though not all of them. The data contain around 78,000 clones, about 91% of them singletons. The CDR3 extends over 15 amino acids. The V segment lost 9 bases and the J segment 7 bases; nucleotides outside the gene matches: 9. In germline, CDR1 is SGHDN, CDR2 FVKESK. The TCR sequence derives from a male donor with vitiligo. This chain connects TRBV14 to TRBJ2-1, with TRBD2 matching over 13 bases. Material for sequencing was blood. CDR3 bases: TGTGCCAGTCACACTAGCGGGAGGGCCGCAAATGAGCAGTTCTTC. Amino acids: CASHTSGRAANEQFF.